This T cell receptor (beta chain) was captured in a study of cytomegalovirus exposure and HLA in healthy donors. This CDR3 spans 18 amino acids. After removal of 2 bases from V and 1 base from J, the junction contained 14 bases not matched to a gene. The germline V gene encodes CDR1 KGHSH and CDR2 LQKENI. This table comes from immunoSEQ multiplex PCR, and its TCRdb copy is limited to in-frame clones, with some not included. Among 100,000 to 150,000 clones, about 96% were seen once, and the ten largest hold 1.7%. This clone was seen only once. Its cognate antigen is unknown. The donors were part of the validation cohort, which consisted of about 130 subjects and was separate from the first cohort of 666 subjects. Broader study findings: Subsequent analysis found a tendency for first-cohort TCR clusters to co-occur within the 90 to 150 validation repertoires. Most sequenced TCRs were rare (though some public TCRs occurred in many donors). CMV antigen specificity was confirmed in vitro for a few CMV-associated chains.

Sequenced material: PBMCs. The chain links TRBV18 to TRBJ2-7; TRBD1 matches at 7 bases. The TCR originated in a man aged 18 to 30 in good health and CMV-seronegative. The CDR3 coding sequence is TGTGCCAGCTCACCAGCCCCATTAGTGGGACAGTTGTCCTACGAGCAGTACTTC. Its protein is CASSPAPLVGQLSYEQYF.